This TCR beta chain was captured by sequencing in a study of beta chain features in type 1 diabetes. Study results and limitations: Shortening that was moderate but significant affected the TCRB CDR3s of Type 1 diabetes patients in all four CD4+ subsets. Over-representation of high TCR-expressing cells was a possible consequence of cDNA sequencing.

Via CD45RO/CCR7/CD25/CD127/CD95/CD27, cells of the CD4+ naive, central memory, regulatory and stem cell-like memory subsets were sorted. Expressed TCRB transcripts were sequenced after all isolated RNA was converted to cDNA. Here immunoSEQ multiplex PCR was the method, and the copy in TCRdb shows in-frame clones only, minus some. The sample has some 150,000 clones, more than 9% seen once. Details on this clone: Its antigen is still unknown.

This CDR3 region has 16 residues. CDR1 is ENHRY, CDR2 SYGVKD, per germline. Trimming took off 6 bases at V and 3 bases at J, with 15 bases between the two ends. This TCR derives from a man between 18 and 29 years old in good health. The sample consisted of naive CD4+ T cells from blood. The rearrangement uses TRBV10-3 and TRBJ1-6, with D possibly TRBD1 on 5 matching bases. The CDR3 DNA reads as TGTGCCATCAGGGAGGGGCAGGGCGACTATAATTCACCCCTCCACTTT. Protein sequence: CAIREGQGDYNSPLHF.